Described below is a single TCR beta chain sequence and its context. Its target is not known. The record originates from a study of Graves' ophthalmopathy and Graves' hyperthyroidism. Where ophthalmopathy was present, donors had moderate-to-severe activity, CAS ≥3, NOSPECS ≥4 and duration under 3 months. CDR3 size: 13 residues. V lost 6 bases and J 2 bases, leaving 13 bases between the germline ends. Per the germline V gene, CDR1 is DFQATT and CDR2 is SNEGSKA (reference sequence). Transcripts of RNA were the source for amplifying TCR beta CDR3 regions. The first-round RT-PCR employed HTBI primers together with the Qiagen OneStep RT-PCR kit. A multiplex PCR was then performed as the second round. TCRdb re-called the multiplex PCR reads through MiXCR, storing one row per CDR3 protein. Of more than 550,000 distinct CDR3 sequences in the sample, under 50% were seen once. Points from the study as a whole: Also, most clonotypes expanded in the thyroid above 0.001 frequency appeared in blood.

The chain recombines TRBV20-1 with TRBJ2-5; D gene unclear. Sequencing used peripheral blood. This TCR came from an adult man with Graves' ophthalmopathy. CDR3 amino acids: CSASSSQQETQYF. DNA of the CDR3: TGCAGTGCCAGCAGCAGCCAGCAAGAGACCCAGTACTTC.